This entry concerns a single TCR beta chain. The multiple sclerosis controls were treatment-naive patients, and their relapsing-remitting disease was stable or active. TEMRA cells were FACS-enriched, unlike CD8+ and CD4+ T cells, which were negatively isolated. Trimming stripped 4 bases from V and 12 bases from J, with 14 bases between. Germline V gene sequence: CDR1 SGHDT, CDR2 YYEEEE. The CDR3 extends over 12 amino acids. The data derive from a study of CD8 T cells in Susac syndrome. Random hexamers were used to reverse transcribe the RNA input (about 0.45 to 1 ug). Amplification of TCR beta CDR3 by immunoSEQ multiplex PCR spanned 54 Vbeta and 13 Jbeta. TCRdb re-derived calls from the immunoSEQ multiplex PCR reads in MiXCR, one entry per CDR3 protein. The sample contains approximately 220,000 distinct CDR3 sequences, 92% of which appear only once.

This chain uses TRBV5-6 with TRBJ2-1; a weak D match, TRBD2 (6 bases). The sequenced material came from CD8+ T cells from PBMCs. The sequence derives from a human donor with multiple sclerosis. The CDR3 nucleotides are TGTGCCAGCAGCCGATTACTAGCTGGGCAGTTCTTC. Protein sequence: CASSRLLAGQFF.